This T cell receptor (beta chain) was documented in a study of T cells in Graves' hyperthyroidism and ophthalmopathy. The V and J ends lost 2 bases and 0 bases respectively, with 14 bases between them. CDR1 is MGHRA and CDR2 is YSYEKL in the germline V gene. The CDR3 extends over 17 amino acids. Amplification yielded TCR beta CDR3 regions, with RNA transcripts as the source. HTBI primers were employed in a first-round RT-PCR of the TCR CDR3. TCRdb processed the multiplex PCR reads anew with MiXCR; each CDR3 protein has one entry. The sample includes nearly 750,000 distinct CDR3 sequences, 35% seen only once; the top ten take around a third. A lack of ophthalmopathy progression within 18 months defined stable Graves' hyperthyroidism. Newly diagnosed hyperthyroidism patients aged 18 to 65 years had disease lasting under 2 months.

The chain carries TRBV4-1 and TRBJ1-3; D is uncertain. The source material was blood. The TCR comes from a woman aged 40-49 years with Graves' hyperthyroidism. In nucleotides, the CDR3 is TGCGCCAGCAGCCAATCGGTCTCCTCCGTCTCTGGAAACACCATATATTTT. Protein sequence: CASSQSVSSVSGNTIYF.